This T cell receptor (beta chain) was retrieved from a study of CD8+ T cells in alopecia areata. Points on this clone: Its antigen remains unknown. The germline and genes are mouse ones. The CDR3 end lies 4 residues beyond the end of the read and is filled in from the germline J gene.

After pooling, cutaneous lymph node cells were sorted with CD4, CD8alpha, NKG2D, NKG2ACE and other markers. The CDR3 consists of 13 residues. Looked up from germline, CDR1 is NSQYPW and CDR2 is LRSPGD (reference sequence). Extracted from the samples, RNA was reverse transcribed into cDNA to serve as the sequencing template. Assay used: immunoSEQ multiplex PCR; TCRdb lists only in-frame clones, some missing. Captured here are roughly 260,000 clones, none seen once; the top ten comprise less than 1.5%. Overall study results and limits: Among the cells sequenced in scalp samples are also the resident alphabeta T cells of normal skin.

The chain couples TRBV1 to TRBJ2-3; D is undetermined. Sequenced sample: CD4+ T cells sorted from a lymph node. This clonotype was sampled from a C3H/HeJ mouse with alopecia areata. MHC haplotype: H2-k. CDR3 loop: CTCSAEEGETLYF. Incomplete CDR3 DNA: TGCACCTGCAGTGCAGAAGAGGGAGAA.